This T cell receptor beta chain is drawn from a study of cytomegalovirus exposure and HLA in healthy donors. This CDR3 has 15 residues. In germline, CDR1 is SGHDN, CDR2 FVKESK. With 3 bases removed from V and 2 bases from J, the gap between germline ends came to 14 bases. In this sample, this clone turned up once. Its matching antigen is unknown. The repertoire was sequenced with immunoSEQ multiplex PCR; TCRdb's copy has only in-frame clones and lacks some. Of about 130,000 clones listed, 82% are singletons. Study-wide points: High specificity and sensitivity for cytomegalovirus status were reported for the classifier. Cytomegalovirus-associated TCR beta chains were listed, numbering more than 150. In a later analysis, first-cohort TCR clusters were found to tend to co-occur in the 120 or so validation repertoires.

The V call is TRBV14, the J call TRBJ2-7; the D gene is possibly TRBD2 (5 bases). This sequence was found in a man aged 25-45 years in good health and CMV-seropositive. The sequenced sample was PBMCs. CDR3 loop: CASSQGSTGTYEQYF. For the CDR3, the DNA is TGTGCCAGCAGCCAGGGTAGCACGGGAACCTACGAGCAGTACTTC.